The present T cell receptor beta chain was sequenced within a study of blood T cell repertoires in COVID-19 (TCRdb year 2020). About the study as a whole: Samples covering the acute and convalescent phases of COVID-19 were provided by collaborators in the United States, Italy and Spain. The material from the prospective study consisted of cDNA or gDNA derived from T cells, B-cell-depleted T cells, or PBMCs. Deeply sampled blood TCRbeta repertoires from subjects exposed to, actively infected with, or recovered from COVID-19 were included in the dataset. The repertoires were made available in a free public database intended to serve as a resource for research on the immune response to SARS-CoV-2. The samples were drawn from two sources: the first 160 participants of the ongoing ImmuneRACE study, and 950 to 1,500 subjects contributed by 6 global collaborators. A de-identified subject ID, COVID-19 status, age in years and sex were almost always included in the sample metadata. HLA class I and class II types, where available, came from metadata supplied by the sample provider rather than from assay-based typing. What the study reported, not specific to this receptor: How much clinical and demographic metadata was included differed by source and by participant, and the metadata was provided uncurated.

As concerns this clone: No antigen is known for it. No much larger clonotype is one base removed from it; base qualities were not supplied.

The immunoSEQ Assay, a bias-controlled multiplex PCR, was used to amplify TCRbeta CDR3 regions from genomic DNA. The original methods were these. The number of nucleated cells in each sample was estimated from the amplification of reference gene primers within the assay. Sequence reads were collapsed and filtered to measure the absolute abundance of every unique TCRbeta CDR3 rearrangement. For each sample, productive Simpson clonality was calculated as the square root of Simpson's diversity index across productive rearrangements. TCRdb obtained this table from immuneACCESS and retained in-frame rearrangements with V and J assigned. These tables miss some clones; where compared with another copy, unresolved V genes account for less than half of the shortfall, and the remainder is unexplained. That table is the source of V, J and clone size, and D and trimming were worked out from the DNA. The table for this sample lists fewer than 350,000 clones; almost 85% of them were counted only once. The top ten constitute approximately 7.6% of the sample.

Collaborating institutions collected whole blood in K2EDTA tubes following their own protocols. Collaborator samples were shipped for TCRbeta analysis as frozen whole blood, isolated PBMCs, or DNA extracted from either sample type. The germline V gene (reference sequence) sets CDR1 to SGHAT and CDR2 to FQDESV. V is clipped by 5 bases and J by 4 bases, and the sequence between their germline boundaries is 12 bases long. Spanning cysteine to phenylalanine, the CDR3 consists of 13 amino acids. Just CDR3 DNA is preserved here, 39 bases in frame from base 1. Sequencing was performed on peripheral blood. The sequence links TRBV11-1 to TRBJ2-7, with a weak D call of TRBD1 (6 bases match). The TCR sequence derives from a human donor in a cohort sampled during active COVID-19. CDR3 sequence: CASSPRGSYEQYF. Read as DNA, the sequence is TGTGCCAGCAGCCCTAGGGGGTCTTACGAGCAGTACTTC.